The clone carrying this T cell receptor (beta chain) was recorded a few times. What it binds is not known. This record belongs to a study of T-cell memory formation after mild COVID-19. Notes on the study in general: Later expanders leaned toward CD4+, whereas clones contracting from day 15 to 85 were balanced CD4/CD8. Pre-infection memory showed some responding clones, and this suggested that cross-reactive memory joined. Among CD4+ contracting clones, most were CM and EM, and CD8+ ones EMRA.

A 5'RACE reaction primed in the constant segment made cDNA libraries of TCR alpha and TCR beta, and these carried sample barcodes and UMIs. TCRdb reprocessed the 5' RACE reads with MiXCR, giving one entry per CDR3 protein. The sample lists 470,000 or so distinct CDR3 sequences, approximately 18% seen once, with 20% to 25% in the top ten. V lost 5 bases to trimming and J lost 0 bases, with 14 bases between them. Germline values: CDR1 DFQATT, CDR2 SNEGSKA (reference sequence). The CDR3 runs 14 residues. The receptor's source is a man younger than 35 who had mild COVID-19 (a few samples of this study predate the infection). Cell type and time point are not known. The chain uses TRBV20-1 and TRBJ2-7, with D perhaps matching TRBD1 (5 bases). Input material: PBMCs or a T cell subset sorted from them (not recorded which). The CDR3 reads CSAVLTRDSYEQYF. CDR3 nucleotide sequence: TGCAGTGCTGTTTTGACCAGGGACTCCTACGAGCAGTACTTC.